The clone carrying this TCR beta chain was observed many times. Its antigen is unknown. Germline V gives CDR1 SGHRS, CDR2 YFSETQ. CDR3 size: 15 residues. Trimming stripped 5 bases from V and 2 bases from J, with 15 bases between. The data derive from a study of T cells in Graves' hyperthyroidism and ophthalmopathy. Study in general: The authors collected peripheral blood at initial diagnosis, before any treatment.

Lactation, pregnancy, other autoimmune disease or uncontrolled infection led to exclusion of patients. Study-level findings and limits: Model-based prediction identified ophthalmopathy a median 6.5 months prior to its onset.

RNA transcripts provided the source from which TCR beta CDR3 regions were amplified. RT-PCR in the first round (using the HTBI primer set) targeted the TCR CDR3. TCRdb recomputed calls from the multiplex PCR reads with MiXCR, one row per CDR3 protein. The sample records under 450,000 distinct CDR3 sequences, 15% to 19% being singletons. The source is a woman under 30 with Graves' hyperthyroidism. Sequenced: blood. The chain recombines TRBV5-1 with TRBJ2-3, with D perhaps assigned TRBD1 or TRBD2 (5 bases each). In DNA, the CDR3 is TGCGCCAGCAGACCCTCGGGGCAGAACACAGATACGCAGTATTTT. This codes for CASRPSGQNTDTQYF.